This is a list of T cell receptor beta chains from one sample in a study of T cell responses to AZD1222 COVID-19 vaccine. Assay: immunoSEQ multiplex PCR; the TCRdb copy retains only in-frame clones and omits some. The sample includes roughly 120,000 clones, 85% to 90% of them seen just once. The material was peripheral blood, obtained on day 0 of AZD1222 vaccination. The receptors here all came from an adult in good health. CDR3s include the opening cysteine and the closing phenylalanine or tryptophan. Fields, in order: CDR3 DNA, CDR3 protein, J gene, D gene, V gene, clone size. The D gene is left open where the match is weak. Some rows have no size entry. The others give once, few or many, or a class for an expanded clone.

CDR3 DNA: TGTGCCAGTAGTACCCCCTCGCATTCTCTACAGGGGACTAATGAAAAACTGTTTTTT
CDR3 protein: CASSTPSHSLQGTNEKLFF
J gene: TRBJ1-4
D gene: TRBD1
V gene: TRBV19
clone size: NA

CDR3 DNA: TGTGCCACCAGCAGTAGGTCTTCTAGCGCAATTAAGGAAGAGACCCAGTACTTC
CDR3 protein: CATSSRSSSAIKEETQYF
J gene: TRBJ2-5
D gene: NA
V gene: TRBV15
clone size: few

CDR3 DNA: TGCGCCAGCAGCCTCGCGAAAGACAGTTTAAGAGCAAACACTGAAGCTTTCTTT
CDR3 protein: CASSLAKDSLRANTEAFF
J gene: TRBJ1-1
D gene: NA
V gene: TRBV5-1
clone size: NA

CDR3 DNA: TGTGCCAGCAGCTCTCGGACAGTAAGCTCCTACGAGCAGTACTTC
CDR3 protein: CASSSRTVSSYEQYF
J gene: TRBJ2-7
D gene: NA
V gene: TRBV7-2
clone size: NA

CDR3 DNA: TGCGCCAGCAGCTCCCGGACTAGCGGTAGCTACAATGAGCAGTTCTTC
CDR3 protein: CASSSRTSGSYNEQFF
J gene: TRBJ2-1
D gene: TRBD2
V gene: TRBV5-1
clone size: NA

CDR3 DNA: TGCGCCAGCAGCTGGGGGGACAGGGAACCAGATACGCAGTATTTT
CDR3 protein: CASSWGDREPDTQYF
J gene: TRBJ2-3
D gene: TRBD1
V gene: TRBV5-1
clone size: NA

CDR3 DNA: TGTGCTAGTGGTGCCCCAACCTCCGGGGTTAACCTTGAAAAACTGTTTTTT
CDR3 protein: CASGAPTSGVNLEKLFF
J gene: TRBJ1-4
D gene: NA
V gene: TRBV12-5
clone size: NA

CDR3 DNA: TGCGCCAGCAGCTTGGGGTTGACAGGAGATGGCTACACCTTC
CDR3 protein: CASSLGLTGDGYTF
J gene: TRBJ1-2
D gene: NA
V gene: TRBV5-1
clone size: once

CDR3 DNA: TGTGCCTGGACCGTAGGTGGCGGAGATACGCAGTATTTT
CDR3 protein: CAWTVGGGDTQYF
J gene: TRBJ2-3
D gene: NA
V gene: TRBV30
clone size: once

CDR3 DNA: TGTGCCAGTACCCTAGAAGGGGCAGGCCCCGATCAGCCCCAGCATTTT
CDR3 protein: CASTLEGAGPDQPQHF
J gene: TRBJ1-5
D gene: NA
V gene: TRBV19
clone size: NA

CDR3 DNA: TGTGCCAGCAGCTTAGGCGTGACTAGCGGGAGTTTGACCGGGGAGCTGTTTTTT
CDR3 protein: CASSLGVTSGSLTGELFF
J gene: TRBJ2-2
D gene: TRBD2
V gene: TRBV7-2
clone size: NA

CDR3 DNA: TGCGCCAGCAGGCCCGGGACTAGCGGGGGGGCCACCGCAGATACGCAGTATTTT
CDR3 protein: CASRPGTSGGATADTQYF
J gene: TRBJ2-3
D gene: TRBD2
V gene: TRBV10-2
clone size: once

CDR3 DNA: TGTGCCAGCAGCCAAGACTCCCTAGGTCCAGTCGAGCAGTACTTC
CDR3 protein: CASSQDSLGPVEQYF
J gene: TRBJ2-7
D gene: NA
V gene: TRBV3-1/TRBV3-2
clone size: NA

CDR3 DNA: TGCGCCAGCAGCCTAGGACTAGCGGTAGCCAAAAACATTCAGTACTTC
CDR3 protein: CASSLGLAVAKNIQYF
J gene: TRBJ2-4
D gene: TRBD2
V gene: TRBV5-1
clone size: NA

CDR3 DNA: TGTGCCATCAGTGATTCTTTTAGCGGGAGAGGGTACAATGAGCAGTTCTTC
CDR3 protein: CAISDSFSGRGYNEQFF
J gene: TRBJ2-1
D gene: TRBD2
V gene: TRBV10-3
clone size: NA

CDR3 DNA: TGTGCCAGCAGCCAAACCGAAAATCAGCCCCAGCATTTT
CDR3 protein: CASSQTENQPQHF
J gene: TRBJ1-5
D gene: NA
V gene: TRBV3-1/TRBV3-2
clone size: NA

CDR3 DNA: TGTGCCAGTAGTAGACCAGGGGCCCCAAGAGACACTGAAGCTTTCTTT
CDR3 protein: CASSRPGAPRDTEAFF
J gene: TRBJ1-1
D gene: NA
V gene: TRBV19
clone size: NA

CDR3 DNA: TGTGCCAGCAGTGAGGGCGGCCAGAACACTGAAGCTTTCTTT
CDR3 protein: CASSEGGQNTEAFF
J gene: TRBJ1-1
D gene: NA
V gene: TRBV2
clone size: NA

CDR3 DNA: TGTGCCAGCAGCCCGGCCGCACTAGCCCAGCGGACCACAGATACGCAGTATTTT
CDR3 protein: CASSPAALAQRTTDTQYF
J gene: TRBJ2-3
D gene: NA
V gene: TRBV5-6
clone size: NA